This passage covers 10 T cell receptor beta chains from one sample sequenced in a study of blood T cell repertoires in COVID-19. Here immunoSEQ multiplex PCR was the method, and the copy in TCRdb shows in-frame clones only, minus some. The sample shows fewer than 350,000 clones, less than 90% of them seen only once. The sample was peripheral blood. These receptors all stem from a woman aged 25-40 years with COVID-19, enrolled during active disease.

J is TRBJ2-5 and V is TRBV3-1 (or the pseudogene TRBV3-2), with D perhaps TRBD2 (5 bases). Germline lookup yields CDR1 LGHDT and CDR2 YNNKEL (reference sequence). This CDR3 has 16 residues. V was cut by 3 bases and J by 7 bases, with 21 bases left in between. CDR3 loop: CASSQATGSRRGTQYF. The CDR3 DNA is TGTGCCAGCAGCCAGGCCACGGGGTCCCGGCGAGGGACCCAGTACTTC.

The CDR3, as DNA: TGTGCCACCGCACGGGGGAGGGACAATTCACCCCTCCACTTT. The encoded protein is CATARGRDNSPLHF. The V and J genes are TRBV28 and TRBJ1-6; perhaps TRBD1 as D (5 bases). The V end was cut by 10 bases, the J end by 7 bases, with 17 bases between. The CDR3 spans 14 residues. Per germline, CDR1 MDHEN and CDR2 SYDVKM.

The V call is TRBV20-1, the J call TRBJ2-7; D may be TRBD2 (5 bases). This CDR3 has 11 residues. In germline, CDR1 is DFQATT, CDR2 SNEGSKA (reference sequence). V shed 3 bases and J shed 6 bases, with 9 bases lying between them. Here the CDR3 reads CSASRGGEQYF. In DNA, the CDR3 is TGCAGTGCTAGTCGGGGTGGCGAGCAGTACTTC.

The chain links TRBV18 to TRBJ1-6; D ambiguous. CDR1 is KGHSH and CDR2 is LQKENI in the germline V gene. The CDR3 totals 15 residues. Deletions cut 5 bases from V and 0 bases from J, with 8 bases between. The CDR3 DNA is TGTGCCAGCTCAATAGAAAGCTCCTATAATTCACCCCTCCACTTT. Translating gives CASSIESSYNSPLHF.

CDR3 in amino acids: CASSYSLAGTLVETQYF. The DNA for the CDR3 is TGTGCCAGCAGTTACTCACTAGCGGGTACCCTCGTGGAGACCCAGTACTTC. The chain combines TRBV6-2 or TRBV6-3 with TRBJ2-5; 9 positions match TRBD2. J lost 5 bases, V lost 0 bases, and 10 bases had no gene match. The CDR3 has 17 amino acids. Germline CDR1 MNHEY, CDR2 SVGEGT.

The chain joins TRBV5-5 to TRBJ2-2; D not resolved. The ends were cut back, 4 bases at V and 4 bases at J, with 8 bases in the middle. CDR3 size: 13 residues. Germline lookup yields CDR1 SGHKS and CDR2 YYEKEE (reference sequence). Here the CDR3 reads CASSLKFTGELFF. The CDR3 nucleotides are TGTGCCAGCAGCCTAAAATTCACCGGGGAGCTGTTTTTT.

The rearrangement uses TRBV7-6 and TRBJ2-7; TRBD2 aligns across 15 bases. CDR1 and CDR2 from the germline V gene are SGHVS and FNYEAQ. The CDR3 totals 16 residues. V was clipped by 9 bases and J by 6 bases; unmatched bases: 12. The CDR3 DNA follows: TGTGCCAGGAAACTCCGGACTAGCGGGGGGGCTGTCGAGCAGTACTTC. Encoded protein: CARKLRTSGGAVEQYF.

The rearrangement joins TRBV6-6 to TRBJ1-5; D uncertain. Germline values: CDR1 MNHNY, CDR2 SVGAGI (reference sequence). The CDR3 has 13 residues. V gave up 2 bases and J gave up 5 bases, with 7 bases separating them. The CDR3 reads CASSYLIHQPQHF. The CDR3 DNA reads as TGTGCCAGCAGTTACCTTATCCATCAGCCCCAGCATTTT.

The V and J genes are TRBV5-6 and TRBJ1-6; D unresolved. The V gene lost 4 bases and the J gene lost 2 bases, with 10 bases spanning the gap. The CDR3 runs 15 residues. Germline CDR1 SGHDT, CDR2 YYEEEE. The CDR3 nucleotides are TGTGCCAGCAGCCTGGACGGGGCCTATAATTCACCCCTCCACTTT. Translation: CASSLDGAYNSPLHF.

This clone was seen repeatedly, ten times or more. The chain employs TRBV3-1 (or the pseudogene TRBV3-2) and TRBJ1-2, with TRBD1 matching 8 bases. Germline CDR1 and CDR2: LGHDT and YNNKEL (reference sequence). After removal of 2 bases from V and 0 bases from J, the junction contained 5 bases not matched to a gene. The length of the CDR3 is 16 residues. The DNA of the CDR3 is TGTGCCAGCAGCCAATTGCAGGGGGCTACTAACTATGGCTACACCTTC. Protein sequence: CASSQLQGATNYGYTF.